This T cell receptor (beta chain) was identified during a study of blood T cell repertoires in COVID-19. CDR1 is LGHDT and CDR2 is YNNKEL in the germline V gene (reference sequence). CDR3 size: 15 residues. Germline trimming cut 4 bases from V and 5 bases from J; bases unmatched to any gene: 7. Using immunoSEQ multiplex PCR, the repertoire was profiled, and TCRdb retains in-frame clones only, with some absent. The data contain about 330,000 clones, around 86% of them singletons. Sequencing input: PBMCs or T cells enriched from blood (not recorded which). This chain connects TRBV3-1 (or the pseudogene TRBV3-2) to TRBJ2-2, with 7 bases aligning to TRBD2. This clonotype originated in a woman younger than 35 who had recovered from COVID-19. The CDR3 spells CASSLRLADTGELFF. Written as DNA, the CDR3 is TGTGCCAGCAGCCTGAGACTAGCAGATACCGGGGAGCTGTTTTTT.